Below, 20 T cell receptor beta chains from the same sample are listed, as sequenced in a study of technical replicates of blood from four donors. Some clones are missing from TCRdb's copy, which holds only in-frame ones; the method was immunoSEQ multiplex PCR. The table records some 30,000 clones, around 94% of them present only once. The specimen was PBMCs. The receptor source for this set is a human donor in good health. Some clones in this sample may be carry-over from other donors' samples.

The genes are TRBV7-3 and TRBJ2-2, with a tentative D call TRBD1 (6 bases). The CDR3 covers 16 residues. Germline V gives CDR1 SGHTA, CDR2 FQGTGA. With 5 bases removed from V and 4 bases from J, the gap between germline ends came to 17 bases. The chain's CDR3 is CASSPRGLAGTGELFF. CDR3 DNA sequence: TGTGCCAGCAGCCCCAGGGGTCTAGCTGGCACCGGGGAGCTGTTTTTT.

The rearrangement links TRBV7-3 to TRBJ2-3, with a possible D match to TRBD2 (5 bases). Germline values: CDR1 SGHTA, CDR2 FQGTGA. The CDR3 has 14 amino acids. V shed 2 bases and J shed 1 base, with 7 bases lying between them. The CDR3 nucleotides read TGTGCCAGCAGCTTACGGAGGCGCACAGATACGCAGTATTTT. Amino acid sequence: CASSLRRRTDTQYF.

The CDR3 loop is CASSDRQGGKLFF. DNA for the CDR3: TGTGCCAGCAGTGATCGGCAGGGAGGGAAACTGTTTTTT. The V gene is TRBV6-1, the J gene TRBJ1-4, with TRBD1 as a possible D gene (5 bases). Germline-derived CDR1 and CDR2 are MNHNS and SASEGT. This CDR3 has 13 residues. V was clipped by 3 bases and J by 11 bases, with 13 bases between them.

J is TRBJ2-2 and V is TRBV9; 13 bases agree with TRBD2. Germline trimming cut 3 bases from V and 4 bases from J; bases unmatched to any gene: 3. The CDR3 runs to 16 residues. Germline V gene data show CDR1 as SGDLS and CDR2 as YYNGEE. CDR3 sequence: CASSERLAGGTGELFF. The CDR3, as DNA: TGTGCCAGCAGCGAAAGACTAGCGGGGGGCACCGGGGAGCTGTTTTTT. The full variable domain, its missing parts supplied by reference TRBV9 and TRBJ2-2, is DSGVTQTPKHLITATGQRVTLRCSPRSGDLSVYWYQQSLDQGLQFLIQYYNGEERAKGNILERFSAQQFPDLHSELNLSSLELGDSALYFCASSERLAGGTGELFFGEGSRLTVL.

The CDR3 sequence is CASSEGTSGSGQYF. DNA for the CDR3: TGTGCCAGCAGCGAGGGGACTAGCGGGAGTGGCCAGTATTTT. The V gene is TRBV5-6, the J gene TRBJ2-3; 14 bases match TRBD2. Germline V gene lookup returns CDR1 SGHDT and CDR2 YYEEEE. The CDR3 is made up of 14 amino acids. Trimming took 4 bases from V and 12 from J; bases not matched to a gene: 7.

This clone was observed once. V gene TRBV5-4 combines with J gene TRBJ2-6; D is perhaps TRBD2 (5 bases). This CDR3 comprises 18 residues. Germline V lookup: CDR1 SGHNT, CDR2 YYREEE (reference sequence). Between the trimmed V and J ends, which lost 4 bases and 4 bases, there was a span of 21 bases. For the CDR3, the DNA is TGTGCCAGCAGCCGTGCGGCCGACTACGTAGGGGGGGCCAACGTCCTGACTTTC. This codes for CASSRAADYVGGANVLTF.

The chain recombines TRBV7-9 with TRBJ1-1; 9 bases align to TRBD1. The junction had 3 bases not matched to a gene; V was cut back by 3 bases and J by 4 bases. Germline CDR1 SEHNR, CDR2 FQNEAQ (reference sequence). The CDR3 extends over 14 amino acids. The CDR3 coding sequence is TGTGCCAGCAGCTTCCGGGACAGGGCCACTGAAGCTTTCTTT. It encodes CASSFRDRATEAFF.

The chain employs TRBV11-3 and TRBJ2-7, with 10 bases lining up with TRBD2. Germline V CDR1 and CDR2: SGHNT, YENEEA. J was trimmed by 1 base and V by 6 bases; bases with no gene match: 6. CDR3 length: 15 residues. The CDR3 DNA reads as TGTGCCAGCAGTCGGGATAGCGGGGGGTCCTACGAGCAGTACTTC. This gives the protein CASSRDSGGSYEQYF.

The V gene is TRBV7-9, the J gene TRBJ2-7; TRBD2 aligns across 8 bases. V trimming: 5 bases; J trimming: 2 bases; junction bases outside the gene matches: 8. This CDR3 region has 15 residues. CDR1 and CDR2 from the germline V gene are SEHNR and FQNEAQ (reference sequence). The CDR3: CASSPFGREAYEQYF. The CDR3 nucleotides are TGTGCCAGCAGCCCCTTCGGGCGGGAGGCCTACGAGCAGTACTTC. The full variable domain, its missing parts supplied by reference TRBV7-9 and TRBJ2-7, is DTGVSQNPRHKITKRGQNVTFRCDPISEHNRLYWYRQTLGQGPEFLTYFQNEAQLEKSRLLSDRFSAERPKGSFSTLEIQRTEQGDSAMYLCASSPFGREAYEQYFGPGTRLTVT.

The rearrangement uses TRBV18 and TRBJ2-4; 11 nucleotides align to TRBD1. Per germline, CDR1 KGHSH and CDR2 LQKENI. The CDR3 contains 16 residues. With V trimmed by 2 bases and J by 1 base, 1 base remained unmatched. This chain's CDR3 is CASSPGQGAAKNIQYF. Here the CDR3 DNA reads TGTGCCAGCTCACCAGGACAGGGGGCGGCCAAAAACATTCAGTACTTC.

The V call is TRBV7-8, the J call TRBJ2-7, with D possibly TRBD1 on 6 matching bases. Germline V CDR1 and CDR2: SGHVS, FQNEAQ. V lost 5 bases and J lost 6, with 14 bases in between. This CDR3 is 13 amino acids long. The chain's CDR3 is CASSHGTFREQYF. CDR3 sequence (DNA): TGTGCCAGCAGCCACGGGACATTTCGCGAGCAGTACTTC.

The chain joins TRBV5-6 to TRBJ2-5; D is perhaps TRBD1 (6 bases). The CDR3 sequence is 15 residues long. Germline CDR1 SGHDT, CDR2 YYEEEE. Trimming cost V 5 bases and J 8 bases, with 22 bases left between them. This chain's CDR3 is CASRLQGTLPGTQYF. In DNA, the CDR3 is TGTGCCAGCAGGCTACAGGGCACACTCCCGGGAACCCAGTACTTC.

The chain employs TRBV29-1 and TRBJ1-1; 10 bases line up with TRBD1. Trimming removed 7 bases from V and 3 bases from J; junction bases left unmatched: 5. CDR3 length: 13 residues. Germline V gene lookup returns CDR1 SQVTM and CDR2 ANQGSEA. CDR3 amino acids: CSASGQGHTEAFF. In DNA form, the CDR3 reads TGCAGCGCATCGGGACAGGGGCACACTGAAGCTTTCTTT.

This rearrangement joins TRBV30 to TRBJ2-2; tentatively, D is TRBD2 (6 bases). The CDR3 is 15 amino acids. Trimming shortened V by 1 base and J by 4 bases, and 13 bases separated the two germline ends. Germline CDR1 GTSNPN, CDR2 SVGIG (reference sequence). The CDR3 region has the DNA TGTGCCTGGAGTGGATTAGGAGCGGGCACCGGGGAGCTGTTTTTT. Protein product: CAWSGLGAGTGELFF.

The V and J genes are TRBV6-5 and TRBJ1-2; D is unresolved. The germline gives CDR1 MNHEY, CDR2 SVGAGI. V was clipped by 6 bases and J by 8 bases, with 16 bases between them. The CDR3 contains 13 residues. CDR3 bases: TGTGCCAGCAGCCCCCCAGGAGGATGGGGCTACACCTTC. Amino acid sequence: CASSPPGGWGYTF.

The chain couples TRBV7-9 to TRBJ2-7; D may be TRBD2 (5 bases). Germline V gene data show CDR1 as SEHNR and CDR2 as FQNEAQ (reference sequence). This CDR3 spans 13 amino acids. Trimming cost V 5 bases and J 0 bases, with 8 bases left between them. The chain's CDR3 is CASSTRDSYEQYF. The DNA for the CDR3 is TGTGCCAGCAGCACCCGGGACTCCTACGAGCAGTACTTC.

The chain joins TRBV7-3 to TRBJ2-2; TRBD2 agrees at 10 bases. V lost 5 bases and J lost 4; bases outside the gene matches: 10. This CDR3 spans 17 amino acids. Germline CDR1 SGHTA, CDR2 FQGTGA. CDR3 DNA: TGTGCCAGCAGCCCCACAGGTAGCGGGGGGCGCACCGGGGAGCTGTTTTTT. It yields the protein CASSPTGSGGRTGELFF.

J is TRBJ1-2 and V is TRBV7-9; TRBD1 matches at 8 bases. Trimming at V came to 3 bases and at J to 4 bases, leaving 10 bases not matched to a gene. The CDR3 is made up of 16 amino acids. The germline gives CDR1 SEHNR, CDR2 FQNEAQ (reference sequence). The CDR3 bases are TGTGCCAGCAGCTTTTCCGGGACAGGATCCTCCTATGGCTACACCTTC. Translation: CASSFSGTGSSYGYTF.

This clone is a singleton in its sample. The chain couples TRBV18 to TRBJ2-5, with D possibly matching TRBD1 (7 bases). Trimming cost V 2 bases and J 4 bases, with 11 bases left between them. Germline CDR1 KGHSH, CDR2 LQKENI. The CDR3 extends over 14 amino acids. For the CDR3, the DNA is TGTGCCAGCTCACCAGGCCAGGGGGGAGAGACCCAGTACTTC. Its protein product is CASSPGQGGETQYF.

The chain links TRBV5-6 to TRBJ1-2, with D tentatively TRBD1 (6 bases). This CDR3 is built from 13 residues. Between the trimmed V and J ends, which lost 5 bases and 4 bases, there was a span of 12 bases. The germline V gene has CDR1 SGHDT and CDR2 YYEEEE. The CDR3 region is CASRDSQFYGYTF. The DNA for the CDR3 is TGTGCCAGCAGGGACAGCCAATTCTATGGCTACACCTTC.